A selection of T cell receptor beta chains follows, all from one sample in a study of technical replicates of blood from several donors. Method: immunoSEQ multiplex PCR; TCRdb's copy keeps in-frame clones and lacks some. The sample consists of around 76,000 clones, 75% to 95% of them appearing once. The specimen sequenced was T cells isolated from PBMCs. The receptors shown here come from a human donor in good health. CDR3s include the opening cysteine and the closing phenylalanine or tryptophan. Fields, in order: D gene, clone size, J gene, V gene, CDR3 protein, CDR3 DNA. The D gene is left open where the match is weak. Clone size, where shown, is once, few, many, or a class for clones that have expanded.

>.|.|TRBJ2-1|TRBV2
CASCPGTSYNEQFF
TGTGCCAGCTGCCCCGGGACATCTTACAATGAGCAGTTCTTC
>TRBD1|.|TRBJ1-2|TRBV5-4
CASSFNQGDYGYTF
TGTGCCAGCAGCTTCAACCAGGGGGACTATGGCTACACCTTC
>.|once|TRBJ1-5|TRBV28
CASSNTWYRAVDNQPQHF
TGTGCCAGCAGTAATACCTGGTACAGGGCGGTTGACAATCAGCCCCAGCATTTT
>.|.|TRBJ1-1|TRBV11-2
CASSLVGALRNTEAFF
TGTGCCAGCAGCTTAGTTGGGGCGCTGAGAAACACTGAAGCTTTCTTT
>TRBD2|.|TRBJ2-7|TRBV5-1
CASRQTGGTHYEQYF
TGCGCCAGCAGACAAACCGGGGGGACCCACTACGAGCAGTACTTC
>.|once|TRBJ2-5|TRBV5-6
CASSLFTTAQYF
TGTGCCAGCAGCTTGTTTACTACGGCCCAGTACTTC
>.|.|TRBJ2-4|TRBV4-1
CASSQPGRGQNIQYF
TGCGCCAGCAGCCAACCGGGGCGGGGTCAAAACATTCAGTACTTC
>.|.|TRBJ1-2|TRBV29-1
CSVEDPNFTGYGYTF
TGCAGCGTTGAAGATCCAAACTTCACAGGGTATGGCTACACCTTC
>TRBD2|.|TRBJ2-7|TRBV5-1
CASSWLAGKEYEQYF
TGCGCCAGCAGCTGGCTAGCGGGGAAGGAGTACGAGCAGTACTTC
>TRBD2|.|TRBJ2-3|TRBV9
CASSVGVLSGGSDTQYF
TGTGCCAGCAGCGTAGGAGTTCTTAGCGGGGGGTCAGATACGCAGTATTTT
>TRBD1|.|TRBJ1-1|TRBV28
CASSLPTGPIYTEAFF
TGTGCCAGCAGTCTCCCGACAGGGCCTATTTACACTGAAGCTTTCTTT
>.|.|TRBJ1-2|TRBV6-4
CASRETVDVTSYTF
TGTGCCAGCAGAGAGACAGTTGATGTTACTAGCTACACCTTC
>TRBD2|.|TRBJ2-7|TRBV28
CASSTSPGLAVIF
TGTGCCAGCAGTACTTCCCCGGGACTAGCCGTTATCTTC
>TRBD2|.|TRBJ2-1|TRBV19
CASSIYGEGSNEQFF
TGTGCCAGTAGTATTTACGGGGAGGGTTCCAATGAGCAGTTCTTC
>TRBD1|once|TRBJ2-3|TRBV4-1
CASSQVRDRAPADTQYF
TGCGCCAGCAGCCAGGTCCGGGACAGGGCACCCGCAGATACGCAGTATTTT
>.|.|TRBJ1-4|TRBV13
CASSLVAFATNEKLFF
TGTGCCAGCAGCTTAGTTGCGTTCGCAACTAATGAAAAACTGTTTTTT
>.|.|TRBJ1-1|TRBV19
CASSIGDRGNTEAFF
TGTGCCAGTAGTATAGGGGATAGGGGAAACACTGAAGCTTTCTTT
>.|.|TRBJ2-7|TRBV28
CASSSLGSEIF
TGTGCCAGCAGTTCCCTAGGTTCCGAAATCTTC
>.|.|TRBJ2-7|TRBV7-9
CASSGQNSYEQYF
TGTGCCAGCAGCGGACAGAATTCCTACGAGCAGTACTTC
>.|.|TRBJ2-1|TRBV15
CATSRGRGDEQFF
TGTGCCACCAGCAGAGGAAGGGGCGATGAGCAGTTCTTC
>TRBD1|.|TRBJ2-7|TRBV19
CASSQGQGPYEQYF
TGTGCCAGTAGCCAGGGACAGGGACCCTACGAGCAGTACTTC
>TRBD1|.|TRBJ1-2|TRBV6-5
CASSYSQGFGYTF
TGTGCCAGCAGTTACTCACAGGGGTTTGGCTACACCTTC
>.|once|TRBJ2-7|TRBV5-4
CASTPSPGDYEQYF
TGTGCCAGCACCCCCTCTCCAGGGGACTACGAGCAGTACTTC
>.|.|TRBJ2-1|TRBV7-2
CASSLSGVPFYNEQFF
TGTGCCAGCAGCCTTTCCGGGGTTCCCTTTTACAATGAGCAGTTCTTC
>TRBD1|.|TRBJ1-2|TRBV5-4
CASSFQGAAAYGYTF
TGTGCCAGCAGCTTCCAGGGGGCAGCTGCCTATGGCTACACCTTC
>.|.|TRBJ1-2|TRBV7-2
CASSSLWALYGYTF
TGTGCCAGCAGCTCCCTTTGGGCACTCTATGGCTACACCTTC
>TRBD1|.|TRBJ2-7|TRBV10-2
CASSVRQGALGEQYF
TGCGCCAGCAGTGTTAGACAGGGGGCGCTGGGGGAGCAGTACTTC
>.|.|TRBJ2-7|TRBV18
CASSPGGGYEQYF
TGTGCCAGCTCACCAGGGGGCGGCTACGAGCAGTACTTC
>.|.|TRBJ1-1|TRBV2
CASIDHQGQGLAGTEAFF
TGTGCCAGCATTGATCACCAGGGGCAGGGGCTGGCAGGCACTGAAGCTTTCTTT
>.|.|TRBJ2-7|TRBV10-1
CASSDYTSYEQYF
TGCGCCAGCAGTGATTACACAAGCTACGAGCAGTACTTC
>.|.|TRBJ2-2|TRBV11-3
CASSRSSPGELFF
TGTGCCAGCAGCCGGTCGTCTCCCGGGGAGCTGTTTTTT
>.|.|TRBJ2-5|TRBV6-5
CASSYSRFRETQYF
TGTGCCAGCAGTTACTCTCGGTTTCGAGAGACCCAGTACTTC
>TRBD2|.|TRBJ2-5|TRBV5-5
CASSLLLAVQETQYF
TGTGCCAGCAGCTTGCTTCTAGCGGTGCAAGAGACCCAGTACTTC
>TRBD2|.|TRBJ2-1|TRBV28
CASSSGLAGIYNEQFF
TGTGCCAGCAGTTCCGGACTAGCGGGAATTTACAATGAGCAGTTCTTC
>TRBD1|.|TRBJ2-2|TRBV18
CASSPQPGQGLTGELFF
TGTGCCAGCTCACCACAGCCGGGACAGGGTTTAACCGGGGAGCTGTTTTTT
>.|.|TRBJ1-6|TRBV6-5
CASSPWEGEYSPLHF
TGTGCCAGCAGCCCCTGGGAGGGTGAGTACTCACCCCTCCACTTT